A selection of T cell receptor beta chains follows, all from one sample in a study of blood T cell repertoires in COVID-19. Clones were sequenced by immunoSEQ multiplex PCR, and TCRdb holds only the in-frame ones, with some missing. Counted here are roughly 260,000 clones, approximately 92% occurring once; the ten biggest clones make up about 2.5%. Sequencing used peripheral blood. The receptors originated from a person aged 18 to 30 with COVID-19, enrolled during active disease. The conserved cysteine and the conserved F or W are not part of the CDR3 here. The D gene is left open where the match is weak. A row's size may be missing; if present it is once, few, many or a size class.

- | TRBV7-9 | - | ASSLSGSPNEQF
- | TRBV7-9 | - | ASSDGQFNQPQH
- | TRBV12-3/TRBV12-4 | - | ASSFEERQPQH
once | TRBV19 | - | ASSMGTLGYT
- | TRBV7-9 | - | ASSWTQNTEAF
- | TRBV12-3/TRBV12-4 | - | ASSFGQETQY
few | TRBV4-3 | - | ASSQDGGPVTDTQY
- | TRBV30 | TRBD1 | AWSEGTGTGYT
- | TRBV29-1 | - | SVEGLQGMSNTEAF
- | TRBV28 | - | ASSLTGPAGELF
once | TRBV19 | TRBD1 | ASSIDTGAWDTQY
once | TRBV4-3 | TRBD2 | ASSQERTSGTNTQY
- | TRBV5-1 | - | ASSASSEKY
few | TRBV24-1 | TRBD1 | ATSDFYRGQVGTGELF
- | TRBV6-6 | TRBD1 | ASSWTGNEKLF
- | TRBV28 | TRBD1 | ASSFSPGQGNEQY
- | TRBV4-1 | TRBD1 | ASSHPQGAAF
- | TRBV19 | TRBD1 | ASSPRDRGTTEAF
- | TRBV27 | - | ASSLSFGRDDTQY
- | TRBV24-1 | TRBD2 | ATSDSGTGTSGISDYEQY
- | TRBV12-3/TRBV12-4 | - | ASSLRQETEAF
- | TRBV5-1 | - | ASSLALGAGELF
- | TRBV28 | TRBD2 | ALTRAGYNEQF
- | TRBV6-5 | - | ASSNRVHQPQH
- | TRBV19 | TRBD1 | ASSQDRVGETQY
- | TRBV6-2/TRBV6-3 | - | ASSYWAEGETQY
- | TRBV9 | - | ASSVGPHTEAF
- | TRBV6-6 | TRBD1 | ASSYSTGGGEQY
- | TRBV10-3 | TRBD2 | AISESAGVTGELF
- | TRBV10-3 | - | AISSEGDLTDTQY
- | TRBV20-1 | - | SASSGGSNQPQH
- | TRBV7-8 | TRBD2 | ASSLGATSGYTDTQY
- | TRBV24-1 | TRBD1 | ATSDLGDRVVTQY
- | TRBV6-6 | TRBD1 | ASSTGQLRLGYT
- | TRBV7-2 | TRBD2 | ASSLAGGRGGEQF
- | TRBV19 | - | ATTQGGGEAF
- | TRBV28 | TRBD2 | ASSPRLAGGFNTQY
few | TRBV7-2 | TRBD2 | ASSWLRLAGVLF
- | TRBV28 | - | ASTYLDQPQH
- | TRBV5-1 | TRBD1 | ASSGTGMDEQY
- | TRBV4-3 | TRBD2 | ASSQDWLLAGGNEQY
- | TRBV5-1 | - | ASSLGPSGSNTEAF
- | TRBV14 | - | ASSRAGSVDNEQF
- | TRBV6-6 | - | ASSSTSRIEQF